These 19 T cell receptor beta chains were sequenced from one sample in a study of blood T cell repertoires in COVID-19. The method was immunoSEQ multiplex PCR; TCRdb's version includes in-frame clones alone and lacks a portion of them. Of about 240,000 clones detected, around 81% appear once; the ten largest clones hold 7.5%. The source material was peripheral blood. These receptors were collected from a woman older than 75 with COVID-19, enrolled during active disease.

The CDR3: CASSHLGGATEAFF. The CDR3 bases are TGTGCCAGCAGCCATTTAGGGGGAGCCACTGAAGCTTTCTTT. V gene TRBV3-1 (or the pseudogene TRBV3-2) combines with J gene TRBJ1-1; possibly TRBD1 for D (6 bases). V was shortened by 3 bases and J by 4 bases, with 12 bases between the two germline ends. The CDR3 totals 14 residues. CDR1 and CDR2 (germline): LGHDT, YNNKEL (reference sequence).

In this sample, this clone turned up once. The rearrangement joins TRBV18 to TRBJ2-7; the D is unclear. The V gene lost 2 bases and the J gene lost 4 bases, with 9 bases spanning the gap. This CDR3 comprises 13 residues. Germline lookup yields CDR1 KGHSH and CDR2 LQKENI. CDR3 loop: CASSPDSYYEQYF. The DNA for the CDR3 is TGTGCCAGCTCACCAGACTCCTATTACGAGCAGTACTTC. The full variable domain, its missing parts supplied by reference TRBV18 and TRBJ2-7, is NAGVMQNPRHLVRRRGQEARLRCSPMKGHSHVYWYRQLPEEGLKFMVYLQKENIIDESGMPKERFSAEFPKEGPSILRIQQVVRGDSAAYFCASSPDSYYEQYFGPGTRLTVT.

The chain combines TRBV7-9 with TRBJ2-1; D might be TRBD1 (5 bases). Germline V gene sequence: CDR1 SEHNR, CDR2 FQNEAQ (reference sequence). This CDR3 spans 14 amino acids. V was trimmed by 3 bases and J by 6 bases, leaving 12 bases between them. The CDR3 DNA is TGTGCCAGCAGCTTGTCTGGGGCAGGCAATGAGCAGTTCTTC. This codes for CASSLSGAGNEQFF. Based on the CDR3 plus reference TRBV7-9 and TRBJ2-1, the full variable domain is DTGVSQNPRHKITKRGQNVTFRCDPISEHNRLYWYRQTLGQGPEFLTYFQNEAQLEKSRLLSDRFSAERPKGSFSTLEIQRTEQGDSAMYLCASSLSGAGNEQFFGPGTRLTVL.

The chain joins TRBV18 to TRBJ1-1; D not certain. The V gene lost 6 bases and the J gene lost 0 bases, with 11 bases spanning the gap. Germline CDR1 is KGHSH and CDR2 is LQKENI. The CDR3 is 14 amino acids. CDR3 sequence reads: CASSTTAMNTEAFF. CDR3 nucleotides: TGTGCCAGCTCGACCACAGCCATGAACACTGAAGCTTTCTTT.

This rearrangement joins TRBV7-9 to TRBJ1-4, with D possibly matching TRBD1 (6 bases). With 3 bases removed from V and 7 bases from J, the gap between germline ends came to 18 bases. The CDR3 has 16 amino acids. In germline, CDR1 is SEHNR, CDR2 FQNEAQ (reference sequence). Here the CDR3 DNA reads TGTGCCAGCAGCTTGAGATCGGACAGCAGCGGTGAAAAACTGTTTTTT. Residues: CASSLRSDSSGEKLFF.

V usage is TRBV18 and J usage is TRBJ2-7, with TRBD2 identical over 9 bases. Per the germline V gene, CDR1 is KGHSH and CDR2 is LQKENI. Trimming removed 0 bases from V and 4 bases from J; junction bases left unmatched: 4. The CDR3 is made up of 15 amino acids. The CDR3 here is CASSPPSGGSYEQYF. CDR3 bases: TGTGCCAGCTCACCACCCAGCGGGGGGAGTTACGAGCAGTACTTC. Variable domain in full (rest from reference TRBV18 and TRBJ2-7): NAGVMQNPRHLVRRRGQEARLRCSPMKGHSHVYWYRQLPEEGLKFMVYLQKENIIDESGMPKERFSAEFPKEGPSILRIQQVVRGDSAAYFCASSPPSGGSYEQYFGPGTRLTVT.

V usage is TRBV12-5 and J usage is TRBJ1-1, with 7 bases lining up with TRBD1. The germline V gene encodes CDR1 LGHNT and CDR2 FRNRAP. Trimming took 0 bases from V and 0 from J; bases not matched to a gene: 4. The CDR3 loop spans 16 amino acids. The CDR3 loop is CASGLVQGNMNTEAFF. Written as DNA, the CDR3 is TGTGCTAGTGGTTTGGTACAGGGGAACATGAACACTGAAGCTTTCTTT.

Notes on this clone: This same CDR3 is encoded by further DNA sequences in the sample. The chain combines TRBV5-1 with TRBJ1-4; TRBD1 agrees at 7 bases. Losses at the gene ends were 5 bases for V and 2 bases for J; bases not matched to a gene: 3. Germline loops: CDR1 SGHRS, CDR2 YFSETQ. There are 14 residues in the CDR3. CDR3 amino acids: CASSRDSTNEKLFF. The CDR3 region has the DNA TGCGCCAGCAGTAGGGACAGCACTAATGAAAAACTGTTTTTT.

The V gene is TRBV27, the J gene TRBJ1-5; D ambiguous. Trimming took 5 bases from V and 9 from J, leaving 11 bases between them. CDR1 and CDR2 (germline): MNHEY, SMNVEV (reference sequence). The CDR3 contains 12 residues. In DNA, the CDR3 is TGTGCCAGCAGTCCTTTCGGAGGGCCCCAGCATTTT. Encoded protein: CASSPFGGPQHF.

The V gene is TRBV7-9, the J gene TRBJ2-4; TRBD2 is a possible D gene (5 bases). The CDR3 runs 14 residues. The V and J ends lost 2 bases and 5 bases respectively, with 10 bases between them. Germline V gives CDR1 SEHNR, CDR2 FQNEAQ (reference sequence). The CDR3 is CASSLLAPQNIQYF. CDR3 sequence (DNA): TGTGCCAGCAGCTTACTAGCCCCCCAAAACATTCAGTACTTC.

V is TRBV27 and J is TRBJ2-5; 7 bases map to TRBD1. Germline V gene lookup returns CDR1 MNHEY and CDR2 SMNVEV (reference sequence). The CDR3 runs to 14 residues. V dropped 6 bases and J dropped 5; count of bases not matched to a gene: 9. The CDR3 protein is CASSRGSRQETQYF. In DNA, the CDR3 is TGTGCCAGCAGCAGGGGGTCCAGGCAGGAGACCCAGTACTTC.

This chain joins TRBV3-1 (or the pseudogene TRBV3-2) and TRBJ2-1; maybe TRBD1 (7 bases). Deletions cut 1 base from V and 5 bases from J, with 12 bases between. The CDR3 spans 15 residues. The germline V gene encodes CDR1 LGHDT and CDR2 YNNKEL (reference sequence). DNA of the CDR3: TGTGCCAGCAGCCAAGGGAGGGGGCATCACAATGAGCAGTTCTTC. This codes for CASSQGRGHHNEQFF.

CDR3 region: CAWSLGLAATDTQYF. CDR3 bases: TGTGCCTGGAGCCTAGGACTAGCGGCCACAGATACGCAGTATTTT. The gene calls are TRBV30 and TRBJ2-3; 10 bases line up with TRBD2. CDR3 length: 15 residues. The germline V gene has CDR1 GTSNPN and CDR2 SVGIG (reference sequence). J lost 2 bases, V lost 3 bases, and 5 bases had no gene match.

Only a few counts were recorded for this clone. The chain couples TRBV14 to TRBJ1-5, with 8 bases lining up with TRBD1. CDR3 size: 15 residues. The germline V gene has CDR1 SGHDN and CDR2 FVKESK. V lost 3 bases to trimming and J lost 4 bases; unmatched junction nucleotides: 5. In DNA, the CDR3 is TGTGCCAGCAGCCAGGAGCAGGGGGCAAATCAGCCCCAGCATTTT. As protein: CASSQEQGANQPQHF.

This chain links TRBV28 with TRBJ1-2, with TRBD1 matching over 10 bases. CDR1 MDHEN and CDR2 SYDVKM come from the germline V gene. The V and J ends lost 5 bases and 5 bases, in that order; junction bases with no gene match: 11. This CDR3 is 16 amino acids long. The CDR3 bases are TGTGCCAGCAGTATCCCGGGACAGGGGCTTTGGTATGGCTACACCTTC. Amino acids: CASSIPGQGLWYGYTF.

The J gene is TRBJ2-1, the V gene TRBV7-9, with D maybe TRBD1 (6 bases). With 3 bases removed from V and 7 bases from J, the gap between germline ends came to 10 bases. The germline gives CDR1 SEHNR, CDR2 FQNEAQ (reference sequence). This CDR3 contains 13 residues. The CDR3 sequence: CASSLTTGNEQFF. The CDR3 nucleotides are TGTGCCAGCAGCTTGACCACAGGGAATGAGCAGTTCTTC.

The rearrangement links TRBV5-1 to TRBJ1-1, with D tentatively TRBD1 (5 bases). The CDR3 sequence is 16 residues long. Germline V gives CDR1 SGHRS, CDR2 YFSETQ. V was pared by 0 bases and J by 1 base, with 13 bases between. The DNA for the CDR3 is TGCGCCAGCAGCTTGGCCTGGGGCAGTGCGAACACTGAAGCTTTCTTT. Translating gives CASSLAWGSANTEAFF.

This rearrangement joins TRBV7-2 to TRBJ2-1; tentatively, D is TRBD1 (5 bases). The germline V and J ends were trimmed by 5 bases and 5 bases, with 13 bases remaining between them. Germline lookup yields CDR1 SGHTA and CDR2 FQGNSA. CDR3 length: 14 residues. The CDR3 sequence: CASSPLQGHNEQFF. The CDR3 region has the DNA TGTGCCAGCAGCCCCCTGCAGGGCCACAATGAGCAGTTCTTC. The variable domain in full, with the rest retrieved from reference TRBV7-2 and TRBJ2-1, is GAGVSQSPSNKVTEKGKDVELRCDPISGHTALYWYRQSLGQGLEFLIYFQGNSAPDKSGLPSDRFSAERTGGSVSTLTIQRTQQEDSAVYLCASSPLQGHNEQFFGPGTRLTVL.

The chain links TRBV10-3 to TRBJ1-1; 9 bases align to TRBD1. This CDR3 has 15 amino acids. Germline CDR1 reads ENHRY; CDR2 reads SYGVKD. The V and J ends lost 6 bases and 5 bases, in that order; junction bases with no gene match: 10. CDR3 protein: CAIRPGQGTGTEAFF. The DNA for the CDR3 is TGTGCCATCAGACCGGGACAGGGTACAGGGACTGAAGCTTTCTTT.